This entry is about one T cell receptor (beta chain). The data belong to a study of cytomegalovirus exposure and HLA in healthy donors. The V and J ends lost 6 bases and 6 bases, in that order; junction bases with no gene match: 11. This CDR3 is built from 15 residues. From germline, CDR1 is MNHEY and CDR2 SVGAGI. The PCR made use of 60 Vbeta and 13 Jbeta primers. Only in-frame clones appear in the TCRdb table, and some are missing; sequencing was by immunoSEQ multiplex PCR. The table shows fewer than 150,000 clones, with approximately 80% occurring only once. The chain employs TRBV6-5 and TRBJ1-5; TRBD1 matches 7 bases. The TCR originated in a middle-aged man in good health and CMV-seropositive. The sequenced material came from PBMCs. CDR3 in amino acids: CASRTKEGAVQPQHF. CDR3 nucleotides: TGTGCCAGCAGAACTAAGGAGGGGGCGGTTCAGCCCCAGCATTTT.